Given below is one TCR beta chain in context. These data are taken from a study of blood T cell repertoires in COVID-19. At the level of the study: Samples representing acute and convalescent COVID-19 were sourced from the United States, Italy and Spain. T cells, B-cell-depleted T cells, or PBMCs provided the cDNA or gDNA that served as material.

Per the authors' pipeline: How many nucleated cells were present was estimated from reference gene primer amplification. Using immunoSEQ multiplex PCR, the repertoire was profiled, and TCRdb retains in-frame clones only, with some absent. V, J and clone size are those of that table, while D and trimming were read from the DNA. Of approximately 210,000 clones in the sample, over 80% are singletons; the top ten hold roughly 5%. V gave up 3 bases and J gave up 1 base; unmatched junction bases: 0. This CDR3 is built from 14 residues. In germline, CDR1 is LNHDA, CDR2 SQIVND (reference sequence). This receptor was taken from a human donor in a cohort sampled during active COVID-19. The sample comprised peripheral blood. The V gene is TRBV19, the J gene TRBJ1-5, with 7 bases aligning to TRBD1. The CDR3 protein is CASSMTGSNQPQHF. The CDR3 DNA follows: TGTGCCAGTAGTATGACAGGGAGCAATCAGCCCCAGCATTTT. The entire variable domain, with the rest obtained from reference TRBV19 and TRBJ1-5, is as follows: DGGITQSPKYLFRKEGQNVTLSCEQNLNHDAMYWYRQDPGQGLRLIYYSQIVNDFQKGDIAEGYSVSREKKESFPLTVTSAQKNPTAFYLCASSMTGSNQPQHFGDGTRLSIL.